These 23 T cell receptor beta chains were all obtained from the same sample, sequenced in a study of cytomegalovirus exposure and HLA in healthy donors. PCR used 60 Vbeta primers and 13 Jbeta primers. Sequencing was performed with immunoSEQ multiplex PCR; in TCRdb, only in-frame clones are kept and a portion is missing. The sample's table shows over 70,000 clones. Sequenced input: PBMCs. The receptor set was obtained from a woman between 40 and 55 years old in good health and CMV-seropositive.

The chain uses TRBV23-1 and TRBJ2-7, with 12 bases aligning to TRBD2. TRBV23-1 is given ORF status, its function remaining uncertain. The ends lost 2 bases at V and 0 bases at J; junction bases unmatched: 5. The CDR3 has 17 residues. The CDR3 spells CASSQGTSGPHSYEQYF. In DNA, the CDR3 is TGCGCCAGCAGTCAAGGGACTAGCGGGCCTCACTCCTACGAGCAGTACTTC.

The chain is built from TRBV5-1 and TRBJ1-2; D call uncertain. The germline V gene has CDR1 SGHRS and CDR2 YFSETQ. The V end lost 6 bases, the J end lost 6 bases, and 21 bases lay between the germline ends. The CDR3 has 15 amino acids. The DNA for the CDR3 is TGCGCCAGCACCCTCGGGAACCCCGCCGGAAATGGCTACACCTTC. This sequence encodes CASTLGNPAGNGYTF.

The V call is TRBV4-3, the J call TRBJ2-2; weak D call: TRBD2 (7 bases). Looked up from germline, CDR1 is LGHNA and CDR2 is YSLEER. The CDR3 runs to 17 residues. Trimming stripped 3 bases from V and 2 bases from J, with 16 bases between. The CDR3 loop is CASSHPRRGANTGELFF. CDR3 DNA: TGCGCCAGCAGCCACCCTAGACGGGGGGCTAACACCGGGGAGCTGTTTTTT.

V and J are TRBV7-3 and TRBJ2-2, with 9 bases that match TRBD1. This CDR3 comprises 14 residues. Germline V gene sequence: CDR1 SGHTA, CDR2 FQGTGA. Trimming cost V 5 bases and J 7 bases; bases outside gene matches: 5. CDR3 in amino acids: CASSTRQGVGELFF. In DNA, the CDR3 is TGTGCCAGCAGCACCCGACAGGGGGTCGGGGAGCTGTTTTTT.

The V call is TRBV11-2, the J call TRBJ2-1; 10 positions agree with TRBD1. This CDR3 contains 16 residues. CDR1 and CDR2 from the germline V gene are SGHAT and FQNNGV. V lost 5 bases and J lost 8; bases outside the gene matches: 12. CDR3: CASSPNPGQGLYEQFF. Written as DNA, the CDR3 is TGTGCCAGCAGCCCAAACCCGGGACAGGGGCTTTATGAGCAGTTCTTC.

The chain employs TRBV10-3 and TRBJ2-1; D remains unclear. CDR3 length equals 16 residues. Between the trimmed V and J ends, which lost 6 bases and 4 bases, there was a span of 19 bases. Germline V gene sequence: CDR1 ENHRY, CDR2 SYGVKD. The CDR3 loop reads CAISDTGSQFYNEQFF. CDR3 coding DNA: TGTGCCATCAGCGATACCGGGTCTCAGTTTTACAATGAGCAGTTCTTC.

The V and J genes are TRBV4-3 and TRBJ1-2; TRBD1 matches 9 bases. The J segment lost 3 bases and the V segment lost 3 bases, leaving 8 bases of the junction unmatched. The CDR3 is 16 amino acids. Per the germline V gene, CDR1 is LGHNA and CDR2 is YSLEER. The CDR3 DNA reads as TGCGCCAGCAGCCAGGGGGACAGGGAAGGAGACTATGGCTACACCTTC. Translated, it gives CASSQGDREGDYGYTF.

The chain joins TRBV4-2 to TRBJ2-4; TRBD2 matches at 7 bases. V was pared by 1 base and J by 0 bases, with 3 bases of the junction left unmatched. The CDR3 sequence is 16 residues long. The V gene's germline CDR1 is LGHNA and CDR2 YNFKEQ. The CDR3: CASSQAAGTAKNIQYF. The CDR3 region has the DNA TGTGCCAGCAGCCAAGCAGCGGGGACAGCCAAAAACATTCAGTACTTC.

The chain couples TRBV19 to TRBJ1-1; 7 nucleotides align to TRBD1. The CDR3 is 17 amino acids. The V gene end was trimmed by 0 bases and the J gene end by 4 bases; junction bases not matched to a gene: 11. Germline V gene sequence: CDR1 LNHDA, CDR2 SQIVND (reference sequence). In nucleotides, the CDR3 is TGTGCCAGTAGTATAGAACCCCCGACAGGGCCCACCACTGAAGCTTTCTTT. This gives the protein CASSIEPPTGPTTEAFF.

The chain uses TRBV28 and TRBJ2-3; 13 bases align to TRBD2. In germline, CDR1 is MDHEN, CDR2 SYDVKM. The CDR3 is made up of 15 amino acids. V was clipped by 6 bases and J by 4 bases; unmatched bases: 4. Here the CDR3 reads CASRTGLAGADTQYF. For the CDR3, the DNA is TGTGCCAGCAGGACCGGACTAGCGGGAGCAGATACGCAGTATTTT.

The chain carries TRBV5-1 and TRBJ2-3; D is perhaps TRBD2 (5 bases). Trimming shortened V by 4 bases and J by 0 bases, and 12 bases separated the two germline ends. This CDR3 region has 15 residues. The germline CDR1 and CDR2 sequences are SGHRS and YFSETQ. The CDR3 is CASSPTLVSTDTQYF. The CDR3, as DNA: TGCGCCAGCAGCCCTACACTAGTTAGCACAGATACGCAGTATTTT.

About this clone: The junction and the germline gene differ at one end; a read error may be behind it. The chain couples TRBV5-1 to TRBJ2-7; 7 bases line up with TRBD1. Germline assignment: CDR1 SGHRS and CDR2 YFSETQ. The length of the CDR3 is 15 residues. The CDR3 nucleotides read TGCGCCAGCAGCTGGGACAGTGTACCCTCCTACGAGCAGCACTTC. Translation: CASSWDSVPSYEQHF.

This chain links TRBV5-8 with TRBJ2-7; TRBD2 agrees at 11 bases. V lost 1 base to trimming and J lost 3 bases; unmatched junction nucleotides: 0. The CDR3 sequence is 14 residues long. Germline V CDR1 and CDR2: SGHTS, YDEGEE. CDR3: CASSLTSGGYEQYF. The CDR3 DNA reads TGTGCCAGCAGCTTGACTAGCGGGGGCTACGAGCAGTACTTC.

The chain recombines TRBV6-6 with TRBJ1-2; D might be TRBD1 (6 bases). CDR1 is MNHNY, CDR2 SVGAGI, per germline (reference sequence). The CDR3 is made up of 15 amino acids. V was shortened by 5 bases and J by 2 bases, with 15 bases between the two germline ends. In nucleotides, the CDR3 is TGTGCCAGCAGTGGGGTGAGGGGGGGGAACTATGGCTACACCTTC. As protein: CASSGVRGGNYGYTF.

With respect to this clone: Other DNA sequences within the sample encode an identical CDR3. This chain links TRBV27 with TRBJ1-6; D is undetermined. The CDR3 extends over 18 amino acids. The V and J ends lost 5 bases and 0 bases respectively, with 17 bases between them. From germline, CDR1 is MNHEY and CDR2 SMNVEV (reference sequence). CDR3 sequence: CASSLSGLIRSYNSPLHF. The CDR3 DNA reads as TGTGCCAGCAGTCTCTCCGGTTTGATACGCTCCTATAATTCACCCCTCCACTTT.

The chain has TRBV7-9 and TRBJ1-4; 7 bases match TRBD1. The V gene end was trimmed by 3 bases and the J gene end by 4 bases; junction bases not matched to a gene: 14. The CDR3 extends over 18 amino acids. Germline CDR1 is SEHNR and CDR2 is FQNEAQ (reference sequence). In DNA form, the CDR3 reads TGTGCCAGCAGCTTCCCGGGACAGTCGCCTGGGCTTAATGAAAAACTGTTTTTT. This codes for CASSFPGQSPGLNEKLFF. The full variable domain, rest sourced from reference TRBV7-9 and TRBJ1-4, is DTGVSQNPRHKITKRGQNVTFRCDPISEHNRLYWYRQTLGQGPEFLTYFQNEAQLEKSRLLSDRFSAERPKGSFSTLEIQRTEQGDSAMYLCASSFPGQSPGLNEKLFFGSGTQLSVL.

The chain is built from TRBV10-2 and TRBJ2-5; TRBD1 agrees at 7 bases. V dropped 6 bases and J dropped 2; count of bases not matched to a gene: 3. The CDR3 is made up of 13 amino acids. Germline CDR1 and CDR2: WSHSY and SAAADI. The CDR3 is CASRWDRQETQYF. CDR3 DNA sequence: TGCGCCAGCAGATGGGACAGACAAGAGACCCAGTACTTC.

The chain uses TRBV5-1 and TRBJ2-1; TRBD2 matches 12 bases. This CDR3 is 14 amino acids long. Germline lookup yields CDR1 SGHRS and CDR2 YFSETQ. The junction had 4 bases not matched to a gene; V was cut back by 4 bases and J by 8 bases. The CDR3 here is CASSVTSGSHEQFF. In DNA form, the CDR3 reads TGCGCCAGCAGCGTGACTAGCGGGAGCCATGAGCAGTTCTTC.

The V gene is TRBV4-1, the J gene TRBJ2-1, with 12 bases fitting TRBD2. The CDR3 has 17 residues. CDR1 is MGHRA and CDR2 is YSYEKL in the germline V gene. The ends lost 2 bases at V and 6 bases at J; junction bases unmatched: 8. The CDR3 is CASSQSPLAGGSNEQFF. The CDR3 DNA is TGCGCCAGCAGCCAATCCCCACTAGCGGGAGGCTCCAATGAGCAGTTCTTC.

J is TRBJ2-5 and V is TRBV9, with a tentative D call TRBD1 (6 bases). V was cut by 0 bases and J by 3 bases, with 9 bases left in between. The CDR3 has 14 residues. CDR1 and CDR2 (germline): SGDLS, YYNGEE. The CDR3 nucleotides read TGTGCCAGCAGCGTAGCAGGGGCAGAAGAGACCCAGTACTTC. It encodes CASSVAGAEETQYF.

The V gene is TRBV19, the J gene TRBJ1-1, with 8 bases matching TRBD1. J lost 6 bases, V lost 2 bases, and 11 bases had no gene match. Germline V gives CDR1 LNHDA, CDR2 SQIVND (reference sequence). CDR3 length equals 16 residues. As DNA, the CDR3 is TGTGCCAGTAGTATATCACGGACAGGGCGGGCCTCTGAAGCTTTCTTT. As protein: CASSISRTGRASEAFF.

The chain combines TRBV7-3 with TRBJ2-2, with a tentative D call TRBD1 (5 bases). The CDR3 spans 13 residues. The germline gives CDR1 SGHTA, CDR2 FQGTGA. V gave up 3 bases and J gave up 5 bases, with 7 bases separating them. CDR3 in amino acids: CASSFQGTGELFF. CDR3 DNA sequence: TGTGCCAGCAGCTTCCAGGGTACCGGGGAGCTGTTTTTT.

The chain is built from TRBV5-1 and TRBJ2-1; 10 bases agree with TRBD2. The CDR3 totals 17 residues. The V gene end was trimmed by 6 bases and the J gene end by 6 bases; junction bases not matched to a gene: 15. From germline, CDR1 is SGHRS and CDR2 YFSETQ. The CDR3 nucleotides are TGCGCCAGCATCCCCCGCCCCCTAGCGGGAGTTGGCAATGAGCAGTTCTTC. Encoded protein: CASIPRPLAGVGNEQFF.